This TCR beta chain was obtained from a study of metastatic and nonmetastatic thyroid tumors. About the study: Thyroid patients, malignant and benign, had repertoires compared across blood and tumor or nodule tissue.

The J segment lost 1 base and the V segment lost 7 bases, leaving 5 bases of the junction unmatched. Germline V gene data show CDR1 as MNHNS and CDR2 as SASEGT. The CDR3 contains 14 residues. Every patient underwent thyroid surgery untreated. This clone appeared many times. In the original processing: The authors used CDR3 differences across clinicopathological groups to build a distant-metastasis classifier for papillary thyroid cancer. TCRdb recomputed clones from the PCR reads via MiXCR. TCRdb, not the original authors, processed these V and J calls. The sample has tens of thousands of clones, about 13% seen once.

This TCR was recovered from a female donor with papillary thyroid cancer or a benign thyroid nodule (not recorded which). Some clones in this sample may be carry-over from other donors' samples. The chain carries TRBV6-1 and TRBJ1-1; TRBD1 matches at 8 bases. The specimen was blood. The CDR3 region is CASTRTGQNTEAFF. The CDR3 DNA reads TGTGCCAGCACTAGGACAGGGCAGAACACTGAAGCTTTCTTT.